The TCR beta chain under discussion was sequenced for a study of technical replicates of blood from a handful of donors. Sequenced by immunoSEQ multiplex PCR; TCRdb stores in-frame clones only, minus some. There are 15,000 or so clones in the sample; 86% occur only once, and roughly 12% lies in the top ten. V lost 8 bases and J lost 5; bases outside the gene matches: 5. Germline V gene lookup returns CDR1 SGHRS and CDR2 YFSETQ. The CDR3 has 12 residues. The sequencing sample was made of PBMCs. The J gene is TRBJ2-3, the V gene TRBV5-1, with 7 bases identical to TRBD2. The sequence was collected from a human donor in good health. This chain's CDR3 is CARGTGGDTQYF. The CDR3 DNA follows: TGCGCCAGGGGGACGGGGGGAGATACGCAGTATTTT.